This TCR beta chain was sequenced in a study of blood T cell repertoires in COVID-19. J lost 6 bases, V lost 5 bases, and 4 bases had no gene match. This CDR3 is built from 13 residues. Germline CDR1 SGHNT, CDR2 YENEEA. Method: immunoSEQ multiplex PCR; TCRdb's copy keeps in-frame clones and lacks some. This table holds 320,000 or so clones, less than 90% found once. The J gene is TRBJ1-1, the V gene TRBV11-3; 9 bases line up with TRBD1. The sample comprised PBMCs or T cells enriched from blood (not recorded which). The sequence was obtained from a woman in her twenties or thirties who had recovered from COVID-19. In DNA, the CDR3 is TGTGCCAGCAGCACCCGACAGGGGGCTGAAGCTTTCTTT. Translation gives CASSTRQGAEAFF.